This T cell receptor (beta chain) is from a study of tumor and adjacent non-tumor tissue in lung cancer. Study-wide background: Aged 31 to 76 years, patients included fewer than 11 men and roughly five women with stage I to III disease. Samples averaged about 3.8 million productive TCRbeta reads each.

The library came from three nested PCR rounds adapted from ARM-PCR protocols. TCRdb used MiXCR to reprocess the multiplex PCR reads, holding one entry per CDR3 protein. The data hold more than 45,000 distinct CDR3 sequences, with 60% to 80% observed a single time. Study-level points and caveats: Significantly higher TCR diversity was found in tumor than normal lung. Patients with more diverse tumor TCRs had worse survival.

This sample's RNA came from whole unsorted tissue. This non-tumor lung sample came from over 3 cm beyond the tumor edge. A word on this clonotype: Its specificity is not known. As the CDR3 is not closed by the conserved phenylalanine or tryptophan, this likely results from a read error.

Sequencing was performed on distant non-tumor lung tissue. The origin of this receptor is a woman aged 55-70 years with non-small cell lung cancer.

In DNA form, the CDR3 reads TGCGCCAGCAGCTTGGGCGCGCAGGGAGACTATGAGCAGTTCCTC. This sequence encodes CASSLGAQGDYEQFL. V usage is TRBV5-1 and J usage is TRBJ2-1; the D gene could be TRBD1 or TRBD2 (5 bases each). Trimming took off 0 bases at V and 8 bases at J, with 15 bases between the two ends. This CDR3 is 15 amino acids long. The germline CDR1 and CDR2 sequences are SGHRS and YFSETQ.